The source of this TCR beta chain is a study of cytotoxic CD8 clonotypes in ibrutinib-treated CLL. Study background: Response samples were obtained once patients had received a median 12 months of treatment, range 6 to 36. Study-wide findings and caveats: Baseline clonality was higher than in age-matched healthy donors and moved in step with circulating CD8+ T-cell counts.

For this clone: Its antigen is currently unknown.

CDR3 length: 17 amino acids. Trimming cost V 2 bases and J 5 bases; bases outside gene matches: 10. The germline gives CDR1 SEHNR, CDR2 FQNEAQ (reference sequence). Produced via immunoSEQ multiplex PCR; TCRdb's table is partial and in-frame only. Among about 130,000 clones listed, around three quarters were seen once. This rearrangement joins TRBV7-9 to TRBJ2-3; 10 bases are shared with TRBD2. The clonotype originates from a human donor with chronic lymphocytic leukemia. This specimen consisted of PBMCs, obtained after 12 months of ibrutinib treatment. Here the CDR3 DNA reads TGTGCCAGCAGCTTATCGGAAGCGGGAGGGCCTTTAGATACGCAGTATTTT. It translates to CASSLSEAGGPLDTQYF. Drawing the rest from reference TRBV7-9 and TRBJ2-3, the complete variable domain is DTGVSQNPRHKITKRGQNVTFRCDPISEHNRLYWYRQTLGQGPEFLTYFQNEAQLEKSRLLSDRFSAERPKGSFSTLEIQRTEQGDSAMYLCASSLSEAGGPLDTQYFGPGTRLTVL.